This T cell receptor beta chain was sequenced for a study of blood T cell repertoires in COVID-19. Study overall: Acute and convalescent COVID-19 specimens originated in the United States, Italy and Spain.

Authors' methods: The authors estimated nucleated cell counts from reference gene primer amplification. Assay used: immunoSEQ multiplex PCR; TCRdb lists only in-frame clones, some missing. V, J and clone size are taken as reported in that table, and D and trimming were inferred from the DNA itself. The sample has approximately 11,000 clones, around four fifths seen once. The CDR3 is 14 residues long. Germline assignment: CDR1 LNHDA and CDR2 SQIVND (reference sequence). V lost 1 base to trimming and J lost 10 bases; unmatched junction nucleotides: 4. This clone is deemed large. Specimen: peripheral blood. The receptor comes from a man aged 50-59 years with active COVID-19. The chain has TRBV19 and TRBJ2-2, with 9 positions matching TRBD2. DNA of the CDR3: TGTGCCAGTAGTATAGTAGCGGGAGTGGAGGAGCTGTTTTTT. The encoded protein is CASSIVAGVEELFF.